This T cell receptor (beta chain) was identified during a study of memory CD4+ T cells and cytomegalovirus serostatus. Single viable CD3+CD4+CD8-CD45RO+ cells were sorted as the memory CD4+ T cells. This CDR3 is built from 14 residues. CDR1 and CDR2 (germline): MDHEN, SYDVKM. Trimming cost V 6 bases and J 10 bases, with 19 bases left between them. Assay: immunoSEQ multiplex PCR; the TCRdb copy retains only in-frame clones and omits some. Of around 63,000 clones listed, about 80% are singletons. This clone occurred once. Sequenced material: memory CD4+ T cells from blood. This receptor was taken from an adult in good health and CMV-seropositive. The V and J genes are TRBV28 and TRBJ1-5; D gene uncertain. CDR3 residues: CASSRGRSPQPQHF. In DNA, the CDR3 is TGTGCCAGCAGCCGTGGACGGAGCCCTCAACCCCAGCATTTT.